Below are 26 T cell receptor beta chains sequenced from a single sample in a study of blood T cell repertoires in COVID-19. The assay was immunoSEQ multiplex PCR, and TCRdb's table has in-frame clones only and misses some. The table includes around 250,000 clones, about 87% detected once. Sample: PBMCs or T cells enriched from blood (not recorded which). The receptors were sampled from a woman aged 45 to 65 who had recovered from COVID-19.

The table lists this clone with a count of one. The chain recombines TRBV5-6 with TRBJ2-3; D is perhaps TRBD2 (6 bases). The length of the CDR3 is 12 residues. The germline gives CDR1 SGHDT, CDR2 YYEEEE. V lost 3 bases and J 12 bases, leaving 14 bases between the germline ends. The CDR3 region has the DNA TGTGCCAGCAGCTGGAGGGACGGCCTACAGTATTTT. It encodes CASSWRDGLQYF.

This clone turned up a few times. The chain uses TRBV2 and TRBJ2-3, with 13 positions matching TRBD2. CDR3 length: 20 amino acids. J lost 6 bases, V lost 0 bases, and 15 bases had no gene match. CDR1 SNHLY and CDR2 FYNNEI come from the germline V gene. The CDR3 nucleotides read TGTGCCAGCAGTGAAGCTTCCCGGACCTGGACTAGCGGGAGTATCGATACGCAGTATTTT. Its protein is CASSEASRTWTSGSIDTQYF.

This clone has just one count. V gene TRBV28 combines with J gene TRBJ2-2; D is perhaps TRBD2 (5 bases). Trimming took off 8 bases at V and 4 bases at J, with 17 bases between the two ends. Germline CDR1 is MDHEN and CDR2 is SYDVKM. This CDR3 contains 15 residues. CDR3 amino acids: CASVLSRGSTGELFF. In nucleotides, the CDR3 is TGTGCCAGCGTCCTTTCGCGTGGGAGCACCGGGGAGCTGTTTTTT. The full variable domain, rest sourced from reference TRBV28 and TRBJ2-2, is DVKVTQSSRYLVKRTGEKVFLECVQDMDHENMFWYRQDPGLGLRLIYFSYDVKMKEKGDIPEGYSVSREKKERFSLILESASTNQTSMYLCASVLSRGSTGELFFGEGSRLTVL.

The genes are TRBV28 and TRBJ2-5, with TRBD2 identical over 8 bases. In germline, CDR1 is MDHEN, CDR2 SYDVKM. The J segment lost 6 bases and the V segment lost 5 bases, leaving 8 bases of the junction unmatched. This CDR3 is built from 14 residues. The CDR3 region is CASSQAGAEQTQYF. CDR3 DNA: TGTGCCAGCAGTCAAGCGGGAGCGGAGCAGACCCAGTACTTC. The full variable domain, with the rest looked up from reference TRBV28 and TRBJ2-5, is DVKVTQSSRYLVKRTGEKVFLECVQDMDHENMFWYRQDPGLGLRLIYFSYDVKMKEKGDIPEGYSVSREKKERFSLILESASTNQTSMYLCASSQAGAEQTQYFGPGTRLLVL.

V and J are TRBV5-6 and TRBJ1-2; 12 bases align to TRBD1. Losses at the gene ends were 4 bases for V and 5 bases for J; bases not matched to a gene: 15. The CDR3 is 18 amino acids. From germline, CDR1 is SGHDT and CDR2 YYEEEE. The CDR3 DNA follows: TGTGCCAGCAGCGGGGATGGGACAGGGGGCCGTTTCCTATATGGCTACACCTTC. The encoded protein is CASSGDGTGGRFLYGYTF.

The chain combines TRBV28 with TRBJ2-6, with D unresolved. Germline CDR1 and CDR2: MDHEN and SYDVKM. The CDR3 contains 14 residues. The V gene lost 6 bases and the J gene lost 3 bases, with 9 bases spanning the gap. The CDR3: CASRAPFGANVLTF. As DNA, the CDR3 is TGTGCCAGCAGAGCCCCTTTTGGGGCCAACGTCCTGACTTTC.

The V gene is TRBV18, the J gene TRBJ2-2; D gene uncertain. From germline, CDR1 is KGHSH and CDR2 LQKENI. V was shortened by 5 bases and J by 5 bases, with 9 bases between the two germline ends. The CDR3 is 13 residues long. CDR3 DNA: TGTGCCAGCTCATTAACTGCTACCGGGGAGCTGTTTTTT. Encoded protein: CASSLTATGELFF. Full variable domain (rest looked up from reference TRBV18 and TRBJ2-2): NAGVMQNPRHLVRRRGQEARLRCSPMKGHSHVYWYRQLPEEGLKFMVYLQKENIIDESGMPKERFSAEFPKEGPSILRIQQVVRGDSAAYFCASSLTATGELFFGEGSRLTVL.

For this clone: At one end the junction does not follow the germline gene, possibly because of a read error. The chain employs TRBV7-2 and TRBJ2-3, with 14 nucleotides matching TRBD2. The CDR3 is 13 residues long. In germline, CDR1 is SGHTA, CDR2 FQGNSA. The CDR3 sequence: CASSLVGTSGSHF. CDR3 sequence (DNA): TGTGCCAGCAGCTTAGTTGGGACTAGCGGGAGCCATTTT.

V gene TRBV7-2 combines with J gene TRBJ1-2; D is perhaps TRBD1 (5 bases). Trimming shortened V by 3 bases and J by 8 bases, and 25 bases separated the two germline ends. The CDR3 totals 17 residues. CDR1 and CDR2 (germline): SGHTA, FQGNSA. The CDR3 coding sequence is TGTGCCAGCAGCTTTTTAAAAGACAGACCCACACCGCAAGGCTACACCTTC. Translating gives CASSFLKDRPTPQGYTF.

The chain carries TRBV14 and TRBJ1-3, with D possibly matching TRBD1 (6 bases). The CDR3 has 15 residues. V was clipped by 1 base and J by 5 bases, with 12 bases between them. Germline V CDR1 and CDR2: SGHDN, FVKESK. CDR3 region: CASSQGRGGRNTIYF. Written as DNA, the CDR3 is TGTGCCAGCAGCCAAGGACGAGGGGGAAGAAACACCATATATTTT.

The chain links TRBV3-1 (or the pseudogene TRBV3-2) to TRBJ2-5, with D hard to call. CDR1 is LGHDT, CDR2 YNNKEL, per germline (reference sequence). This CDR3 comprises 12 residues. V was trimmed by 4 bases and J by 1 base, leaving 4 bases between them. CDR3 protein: CASSPLQETQYF. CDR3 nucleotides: TGTGCCAGCAGCCCCCTCCAAGAGACCCAGTACTTC.

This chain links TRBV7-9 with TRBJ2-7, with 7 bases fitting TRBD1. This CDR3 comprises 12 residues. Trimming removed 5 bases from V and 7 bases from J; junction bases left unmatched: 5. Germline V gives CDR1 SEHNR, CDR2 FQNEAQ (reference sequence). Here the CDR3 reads CASSRDSGEQYF. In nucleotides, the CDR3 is TGTGCCAGCAGCCGGGACAGCGGTGAGCAGTACTTC.

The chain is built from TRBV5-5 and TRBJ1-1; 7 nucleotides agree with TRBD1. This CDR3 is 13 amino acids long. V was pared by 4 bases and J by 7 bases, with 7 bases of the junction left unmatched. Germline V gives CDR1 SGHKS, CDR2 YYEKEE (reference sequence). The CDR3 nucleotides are TGTGCCAGCAGCCCACCAGGACAGGTTGAAGCTTTCTTT. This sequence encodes CASSPPGQVEAFF.

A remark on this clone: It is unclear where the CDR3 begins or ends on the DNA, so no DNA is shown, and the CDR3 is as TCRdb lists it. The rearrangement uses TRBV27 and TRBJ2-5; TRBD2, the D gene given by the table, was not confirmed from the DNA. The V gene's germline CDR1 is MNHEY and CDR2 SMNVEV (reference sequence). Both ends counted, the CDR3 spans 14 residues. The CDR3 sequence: CASSSSRYQETQYF.

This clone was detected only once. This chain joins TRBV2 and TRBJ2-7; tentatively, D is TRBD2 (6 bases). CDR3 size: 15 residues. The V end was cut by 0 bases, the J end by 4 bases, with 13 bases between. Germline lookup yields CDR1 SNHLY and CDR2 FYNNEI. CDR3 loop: CASSEAPGSIYEQYF. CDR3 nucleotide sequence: TGTGCCAGCAGTGAAGCGCCCGGGAGTATTTACGAGCAGTACTTC.

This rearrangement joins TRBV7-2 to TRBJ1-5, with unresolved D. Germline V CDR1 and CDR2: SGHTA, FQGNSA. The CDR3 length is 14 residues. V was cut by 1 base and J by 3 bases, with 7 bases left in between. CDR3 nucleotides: TGTGCCAGCAGCTTAGGCAGATTCAATCAGCCCCAGCATTTT. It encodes CASSLGRFNQPQHF.

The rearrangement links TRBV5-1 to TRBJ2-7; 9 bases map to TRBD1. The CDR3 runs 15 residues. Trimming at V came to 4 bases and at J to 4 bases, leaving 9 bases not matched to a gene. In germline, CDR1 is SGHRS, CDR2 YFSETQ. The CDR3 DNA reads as TGCGCCAGCAGCAAGGGACAGGGAGCAGGATACGAGCAGTACTTC. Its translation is CASSKGQGAGYEQYF.

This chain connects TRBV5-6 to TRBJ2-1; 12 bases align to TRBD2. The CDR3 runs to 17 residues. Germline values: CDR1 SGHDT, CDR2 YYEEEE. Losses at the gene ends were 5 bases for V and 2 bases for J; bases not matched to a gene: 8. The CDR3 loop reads CASSLRTSGITYNEQFF. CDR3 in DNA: TGTGCCAGCAGTTTGAGGACTAGCGGGATAACCTACAATGAGCAGTTCTTC. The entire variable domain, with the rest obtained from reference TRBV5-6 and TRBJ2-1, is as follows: DAGVTQSPTHLIKTRGQQVTLRCSPKSGHDTVSWYQQALGQGPQFIFQYYEEEERQRGNFPDRFSGHQFPNYSSELNVNALLLGDSALYLCASSLRTSGITYNEQFFGPGTRLTVL.

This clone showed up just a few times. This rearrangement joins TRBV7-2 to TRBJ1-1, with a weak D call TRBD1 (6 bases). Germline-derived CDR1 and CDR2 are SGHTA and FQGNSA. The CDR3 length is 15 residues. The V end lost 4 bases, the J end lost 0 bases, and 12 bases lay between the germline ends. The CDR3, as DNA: TGTGCCAGCAGCTCTCGACAGGCCATGAACACTGAAGCTTTCTTT. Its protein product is CASSSRQAMNTEAFF.

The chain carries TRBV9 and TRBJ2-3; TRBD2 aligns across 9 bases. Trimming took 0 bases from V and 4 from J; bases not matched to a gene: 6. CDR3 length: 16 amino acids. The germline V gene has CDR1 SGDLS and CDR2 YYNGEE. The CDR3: CASSVGSGRVADTQYF. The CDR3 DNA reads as TGTGCCAGCAGCGTAGGTAGCGGGAGAGTTGCAGATACGCAGTATTTT.

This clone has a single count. CDR3 bases: TGTGCCGGGTCAGAGGAGGGCTTGAACACTGAAGCTTTCTTT. Protein sequence: CAGSEEGLNTEAFF. V is TRBV6-5 and J is TRBJ1-1; D is unclear. Germline V gene data show CDR1 as MNHEY and CDR2 as SVGAGI. The CDR3 spans 14 residues. V was shortened by 11 bases and J by 0 bases, with 16 bases between the two germline ends.

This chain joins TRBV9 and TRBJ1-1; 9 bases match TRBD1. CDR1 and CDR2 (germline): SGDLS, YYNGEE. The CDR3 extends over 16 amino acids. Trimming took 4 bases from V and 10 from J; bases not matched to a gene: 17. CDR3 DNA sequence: TGTGCCAGCAGCCGCCCCCAGGGACAGGGAGATTCGGGAGCTTTCTTT. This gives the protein CASSRPQGQGDSGAFF.

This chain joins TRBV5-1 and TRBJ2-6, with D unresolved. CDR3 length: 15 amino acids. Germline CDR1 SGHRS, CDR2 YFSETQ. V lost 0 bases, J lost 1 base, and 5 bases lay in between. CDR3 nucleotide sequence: TGCGCCAGCAGCTTGGTGCTATCTGGGGCCAACGTCCTGACTTTC. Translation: CASSLVLSGANVLTF.

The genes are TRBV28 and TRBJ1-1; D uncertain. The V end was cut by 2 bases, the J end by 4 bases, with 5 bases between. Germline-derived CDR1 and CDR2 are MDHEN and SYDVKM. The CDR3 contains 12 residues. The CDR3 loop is CASSLSPTEAFF. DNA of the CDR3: TGTGCCAGCAGTTTAAGCCCCACTGAAGCTTTCTTT.

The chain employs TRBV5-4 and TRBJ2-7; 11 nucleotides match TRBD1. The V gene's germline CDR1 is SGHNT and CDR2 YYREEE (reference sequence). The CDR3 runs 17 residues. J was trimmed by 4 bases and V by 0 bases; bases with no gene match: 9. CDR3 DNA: TGTGCCAGCAGCTTGGGTCGGACAGGGGGCATATTGTACGAGCAGTACTTC. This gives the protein CASSLGRTGGILYEQYF.

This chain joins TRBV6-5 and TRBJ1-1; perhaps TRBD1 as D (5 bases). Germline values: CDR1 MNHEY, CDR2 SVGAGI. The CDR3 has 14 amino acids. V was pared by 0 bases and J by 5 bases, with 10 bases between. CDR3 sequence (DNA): TGTGCCAGCAGTTACTCGCTGGGGGGGACTGAAGCTTTCTTT. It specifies CASSYSLGGTEAFF.